This T cell receptor beta chain was retrieved from a study of blood T cell repertoires in COVID-19. Per germline, CDR1 SGHTA and CDR2 FQGNSA. This CDR3 contains 16 residues. Trimming removed 1 base at V and 5 bases at J, with 17 bases between. Per the original data handling: It was from reference gene primer amplification that nucleated cell counts were estimated. TCRdb's copy holds only in-frame clones and misses some; the assay was immunoSEQ multiplex PCR. The V and J calls and clone size are taken from that table; D and trimming were inferred from the DNA. This table has 75,000 to 100,000 clones, about 81% appearing once.

Input material: peripheral blood. This chain connects TRBV7-2 to TRBJ2-5; D is possibly TRBD1 (5 bases). The receptor was isolated from a man aged 65 to 79 with acute or convalescent COVID-19. DNA for the CDR3: TGTGCCAGCAGCTTAGTACAGGCGAGCTGGCTGGAGACCCAGTACTTC. Its protein is CASSLVQASWLETQYF.